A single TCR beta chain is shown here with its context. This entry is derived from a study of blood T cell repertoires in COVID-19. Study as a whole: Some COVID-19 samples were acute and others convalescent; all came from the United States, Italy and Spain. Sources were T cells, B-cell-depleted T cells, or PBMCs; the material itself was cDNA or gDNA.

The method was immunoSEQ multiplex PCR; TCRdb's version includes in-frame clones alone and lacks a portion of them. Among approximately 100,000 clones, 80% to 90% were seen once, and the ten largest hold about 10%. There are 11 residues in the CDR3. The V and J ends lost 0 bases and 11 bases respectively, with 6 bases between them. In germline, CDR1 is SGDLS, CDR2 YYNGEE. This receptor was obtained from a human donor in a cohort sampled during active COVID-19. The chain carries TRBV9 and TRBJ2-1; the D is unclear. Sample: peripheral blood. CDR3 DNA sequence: TGTGCCAGCAGCGTAGAAGACAAGCAGTTCTTC. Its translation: CASSVEDKQFF.